This TCR beta chain was observed in a study of glioma-infiltrating T cells. The CDR3 extends over 15 amino acids. CDR1 and CDR2 (germline): SGHRS, YFSETQ. V gave up 4 bases and J gave up 3 bases; unmatched junction bases: 7. Amplification of TCR alpha and beta CDR3 regions from RNA used iRepertoire nested multiplex PCR. Input was roughly 100-450 ng of tissue mRNA or PBMC total RNA. TCRdb ran MiXCR on the multiplex PCR reads and lists one entry per CDR3 protein. The top ten hold roughly 5.2% of the sample, which has under 200,000 distinct CDR3 sequences, about 47% seen once. This receptor was obtained from a human donor with low-grade glioma or glioblastoma, undergoing nonglioma brain surgery, or in good health (not recorded which). The chain links TRBV5-1 to TRBJ2-3; TRBD2 matches at 8 bases. Sample: glioma tissue, nonneoplastic brain tissue, or PBMCs (not recorded which). In DNA, the CDR3 is TGCGCCAGCAGCACAGCGGGAGTATTAACAGATACGCAGTATTTT. It encodes CASSTAGVLTDTQYF.